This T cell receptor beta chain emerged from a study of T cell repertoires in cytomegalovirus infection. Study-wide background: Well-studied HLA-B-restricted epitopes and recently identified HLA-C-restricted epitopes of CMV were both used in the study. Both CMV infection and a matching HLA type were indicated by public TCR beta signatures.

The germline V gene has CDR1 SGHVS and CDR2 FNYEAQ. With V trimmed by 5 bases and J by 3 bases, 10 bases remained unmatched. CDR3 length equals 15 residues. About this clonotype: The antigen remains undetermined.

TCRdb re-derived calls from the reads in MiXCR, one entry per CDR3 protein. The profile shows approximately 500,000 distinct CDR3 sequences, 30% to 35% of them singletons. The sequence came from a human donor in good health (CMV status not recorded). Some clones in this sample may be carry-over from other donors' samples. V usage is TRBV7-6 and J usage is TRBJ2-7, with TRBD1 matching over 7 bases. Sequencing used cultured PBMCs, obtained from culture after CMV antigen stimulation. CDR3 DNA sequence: TGTGCCAGCAGCCGGGGTGGACAGGAACACTACGAGCAGTACTTC. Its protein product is CASSRGGQEHYEQYF.